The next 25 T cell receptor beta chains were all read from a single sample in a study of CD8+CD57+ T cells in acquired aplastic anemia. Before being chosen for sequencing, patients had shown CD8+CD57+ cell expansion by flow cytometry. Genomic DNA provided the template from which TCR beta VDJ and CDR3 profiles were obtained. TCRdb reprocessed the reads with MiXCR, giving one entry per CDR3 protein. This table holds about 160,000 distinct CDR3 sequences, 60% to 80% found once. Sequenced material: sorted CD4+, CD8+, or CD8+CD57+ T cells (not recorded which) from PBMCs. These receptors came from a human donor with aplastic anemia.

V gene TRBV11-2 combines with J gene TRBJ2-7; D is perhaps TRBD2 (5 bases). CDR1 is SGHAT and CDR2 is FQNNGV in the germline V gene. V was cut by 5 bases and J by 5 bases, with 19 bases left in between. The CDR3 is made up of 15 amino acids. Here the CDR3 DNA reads TGTGCCAGCAGCCAAGATCAGGCTGGGAGTAACGAGCAGTACTTC. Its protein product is CASSQDQAGSNEQYF.

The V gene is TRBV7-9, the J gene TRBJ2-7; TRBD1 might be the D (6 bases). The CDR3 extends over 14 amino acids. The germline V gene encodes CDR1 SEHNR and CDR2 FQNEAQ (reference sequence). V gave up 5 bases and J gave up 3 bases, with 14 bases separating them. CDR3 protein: CASSRSGTFYEQYF. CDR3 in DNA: TGTGCCAGCAGCCGATCCGGGACATTCTACGAGCAGTACTTC.

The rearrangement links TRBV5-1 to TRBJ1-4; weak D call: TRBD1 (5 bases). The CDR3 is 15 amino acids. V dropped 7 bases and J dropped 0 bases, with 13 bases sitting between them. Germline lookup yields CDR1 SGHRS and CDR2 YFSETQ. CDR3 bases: TGCGCCAGCTTACTACAGGTTGCAACTAATGAAAAACTGTTTTTT. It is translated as CASLLQVATNEKLFF.

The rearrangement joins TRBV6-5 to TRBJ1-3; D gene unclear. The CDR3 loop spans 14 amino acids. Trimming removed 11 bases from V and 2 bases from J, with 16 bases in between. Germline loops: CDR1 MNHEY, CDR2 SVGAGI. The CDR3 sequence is CAPPRVRPGNTIYF. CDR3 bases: TGTGCCCCGCCAAGGGTCCGCCCTGGAAACACCATATATTTT.

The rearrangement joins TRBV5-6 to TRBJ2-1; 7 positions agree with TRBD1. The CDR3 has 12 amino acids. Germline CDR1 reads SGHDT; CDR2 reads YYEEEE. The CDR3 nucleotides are TGTGACTCAGGGGGCTCCTACAATGAGCAGTTCTTC. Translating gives CDSGGSYNEQFF.

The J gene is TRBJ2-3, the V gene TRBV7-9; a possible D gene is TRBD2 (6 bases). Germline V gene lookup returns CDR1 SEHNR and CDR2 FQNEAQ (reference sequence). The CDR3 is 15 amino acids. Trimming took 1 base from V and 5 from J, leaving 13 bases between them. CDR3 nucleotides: TGTGCCAGCAGCTTAGAGGAGGGGCGGTTAGATACGCAGTATTTT. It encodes CASSLEEGRLDTQYF.

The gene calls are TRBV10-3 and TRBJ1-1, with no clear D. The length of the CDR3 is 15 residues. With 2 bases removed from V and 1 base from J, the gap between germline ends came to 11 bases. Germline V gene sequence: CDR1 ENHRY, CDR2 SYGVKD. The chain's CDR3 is CAISERQGGNTEAFF. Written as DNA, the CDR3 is TGTGCCATCAGTGAGCGACAAGGAGGGAACACTGAAGCTTTCTTT.

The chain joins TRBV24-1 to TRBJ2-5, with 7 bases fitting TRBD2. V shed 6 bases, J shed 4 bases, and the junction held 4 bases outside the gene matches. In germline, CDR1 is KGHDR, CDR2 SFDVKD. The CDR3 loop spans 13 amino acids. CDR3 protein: CATSQGGGETQYF. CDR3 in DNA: TGTGCCACCAGTCAGGGCGGGGGAGAGACCCAGTACTTC.

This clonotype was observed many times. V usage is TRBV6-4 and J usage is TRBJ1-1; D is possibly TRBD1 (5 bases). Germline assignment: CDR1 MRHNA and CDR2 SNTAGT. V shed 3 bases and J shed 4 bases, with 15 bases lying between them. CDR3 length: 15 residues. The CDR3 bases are TGTGCCAGCAGTGAAGGAGGGCAGGGAGGCACTGAAGCTTTCTTT. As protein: CASSEGGQGGTEAFF.

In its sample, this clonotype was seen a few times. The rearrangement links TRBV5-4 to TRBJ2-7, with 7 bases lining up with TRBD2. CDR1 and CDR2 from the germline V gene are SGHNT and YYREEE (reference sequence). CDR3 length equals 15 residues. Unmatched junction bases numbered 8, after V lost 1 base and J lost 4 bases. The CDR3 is CASSLLRGTVYEQYF. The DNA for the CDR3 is TGTGCCAGCAGCTTGTTGCGGGGGACTGTTTACGAGCAGTACTTC.

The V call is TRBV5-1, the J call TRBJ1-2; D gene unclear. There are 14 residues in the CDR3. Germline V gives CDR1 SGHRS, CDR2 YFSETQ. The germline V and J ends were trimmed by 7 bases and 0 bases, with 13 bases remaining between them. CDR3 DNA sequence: TGCGCCAGCTCCCCCCCGTCCTCTAACTATGGCTACACCTTC. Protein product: CASSPPSSNYGYTF.

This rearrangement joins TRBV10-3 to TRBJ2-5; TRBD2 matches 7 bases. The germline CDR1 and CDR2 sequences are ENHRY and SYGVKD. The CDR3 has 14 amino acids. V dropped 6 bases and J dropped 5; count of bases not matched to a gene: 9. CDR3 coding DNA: TGTGCCATCAGGGGGGGGACTCTGGGGGAGACCCAGTACTTC. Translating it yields CAIRGGTLGETQYF.

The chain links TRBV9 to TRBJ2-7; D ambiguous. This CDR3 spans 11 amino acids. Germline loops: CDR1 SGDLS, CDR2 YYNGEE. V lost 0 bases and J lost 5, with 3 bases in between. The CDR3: CASSVGDEQYF. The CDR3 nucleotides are TGTGCCAGCAGCGTAGGTGACGAGCAGTACTTC.

The CDR3 DNA reads TGTGCCAGCAGCCCTAGGGAGGGGGAAAAACTGTTTTTT. Protein: CASSPREGEKLFF. The chain recombines TRBV7-6 with TRBJ1-4; D perhaps matches TRBD1 (5 bases). V lost 5 bases and J 8 bases, leaving 12 bases between the germline ends. Germline V gene data show CDR1 as SGHVS and CDR2 as FNYEAQ. The CDR3 runs to 13 residues.

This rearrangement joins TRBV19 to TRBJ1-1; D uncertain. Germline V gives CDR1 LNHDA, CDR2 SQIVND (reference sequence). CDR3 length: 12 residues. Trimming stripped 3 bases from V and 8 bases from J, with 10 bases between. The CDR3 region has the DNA TGTGCCAGTAGTATGGTTGAGAGGGAAGCTTTCTTT. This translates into CASSMVEREAFF.

The DNA for the CDR3 is TGCAGCGCCATCCGCCAGATGAACACTGAAGCTTTCTTT. Translation gives CSAIRQMNTEAFF. This sequence joins TRBV29-1 and TRBJ1-1, with D hard to call. The germline V gene has CDR1 SQVTM and CDR2 ANQGSEA. V lost 7 bases and J 0 bases, leaving 12 bases between the germline ends. This CDR3 region has 13 residues.

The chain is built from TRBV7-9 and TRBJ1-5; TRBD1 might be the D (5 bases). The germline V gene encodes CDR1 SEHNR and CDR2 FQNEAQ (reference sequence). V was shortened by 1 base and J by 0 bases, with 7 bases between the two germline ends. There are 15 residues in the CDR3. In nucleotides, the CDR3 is TGTGCCAGCAGCTTAGAGGGGTATAGCAATCAGCCCCAGCATTTT. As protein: CASSLEGYSNQPQHF.

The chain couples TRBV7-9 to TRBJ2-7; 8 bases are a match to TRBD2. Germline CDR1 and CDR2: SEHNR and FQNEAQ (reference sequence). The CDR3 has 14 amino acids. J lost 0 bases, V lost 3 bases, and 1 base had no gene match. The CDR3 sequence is CASSLTSASYEQYF. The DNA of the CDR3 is TGTGCCAGCAGCTTGACTAGCGCCTCCTACGAGCAGTACTTC.

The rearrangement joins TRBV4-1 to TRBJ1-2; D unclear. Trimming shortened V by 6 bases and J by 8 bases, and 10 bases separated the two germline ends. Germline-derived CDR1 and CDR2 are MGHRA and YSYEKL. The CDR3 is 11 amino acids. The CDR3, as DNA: TGCGCCAGCAGGACCAGCGGGGGCTACACCTTC. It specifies CASRTSGGYTF.

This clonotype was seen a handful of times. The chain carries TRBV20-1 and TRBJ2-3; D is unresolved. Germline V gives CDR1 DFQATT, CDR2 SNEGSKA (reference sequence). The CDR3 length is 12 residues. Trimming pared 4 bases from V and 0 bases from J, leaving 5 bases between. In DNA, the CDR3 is TGCAGTGCTAAGGTCAGCACAGATACGCAGTATTTT. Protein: CSAKVSTDTQYF.

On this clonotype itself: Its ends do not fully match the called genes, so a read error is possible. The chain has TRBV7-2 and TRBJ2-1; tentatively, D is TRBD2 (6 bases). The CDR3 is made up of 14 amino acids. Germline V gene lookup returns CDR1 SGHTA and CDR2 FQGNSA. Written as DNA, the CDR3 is TGCGCCAGCAGCCTACTAGGAGGGAACAATGAGCAGTTCTTC. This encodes CASSLLGGNNEQFF.

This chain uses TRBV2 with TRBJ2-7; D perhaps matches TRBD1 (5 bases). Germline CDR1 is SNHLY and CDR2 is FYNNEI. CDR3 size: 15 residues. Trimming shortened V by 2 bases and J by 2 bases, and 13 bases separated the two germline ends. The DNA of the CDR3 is TGTGCCAGCAGTGAACAGGACATGCCTCCCTACGAGCAGTACTTC. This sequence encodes CASSEQDMPPYEQYF.

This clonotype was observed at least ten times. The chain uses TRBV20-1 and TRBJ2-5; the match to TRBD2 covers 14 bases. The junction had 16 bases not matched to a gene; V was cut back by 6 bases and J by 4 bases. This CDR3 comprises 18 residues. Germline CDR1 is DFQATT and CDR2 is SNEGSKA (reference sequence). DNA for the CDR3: TGCAGTGCGAAGGGGACTAGCGGGAGTCCCTTAATGAGAGAGACCCAGTACTTC. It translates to CSAKGTSGSPLMRETQYF.

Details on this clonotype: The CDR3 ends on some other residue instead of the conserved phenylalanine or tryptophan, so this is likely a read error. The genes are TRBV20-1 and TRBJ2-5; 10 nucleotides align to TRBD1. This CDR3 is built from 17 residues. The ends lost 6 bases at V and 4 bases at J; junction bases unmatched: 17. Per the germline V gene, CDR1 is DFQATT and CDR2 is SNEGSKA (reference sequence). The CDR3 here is CSAFPGDRGGKAETQYL. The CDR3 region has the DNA TGCAGTGCCTTTCCCGGGGACAGGGGAGGAAAGGCAGAGACCCAGTACCTC.

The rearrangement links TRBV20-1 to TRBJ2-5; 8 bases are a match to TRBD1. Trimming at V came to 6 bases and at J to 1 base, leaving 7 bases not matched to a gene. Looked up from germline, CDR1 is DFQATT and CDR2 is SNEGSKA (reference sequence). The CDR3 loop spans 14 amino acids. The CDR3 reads CSAHRTGSQETQYF. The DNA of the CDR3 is TGCAGTGCCCACCGGACAGGGAGCCAAGAGACCCAGTACTTC.